This TCR beta chain appears in the sequencing data of a study of kidney transplant recipient with SARS-CoV-2 infection. MiXCR, applied by TCRdb to the reads, yields one record per CDR3 protein. This table has some 220,000 distinct CDR3 sequences, around 26% appearing once. This clonotype was recorded at least ten times. The germline CDR1 and CDR2 sequences are MNHEY and SVGAGI. This CDR3 comprises 12 residues. The V gene lost 5 bases and the J gene lost 8 bases, with 10 bases spanning the gap. The sample in question was a blood sample, obtained at baseline and around day 120 from a kidney transplant recipient. The chain is built from TRBV6-5 and TRBJ1-3; D not resolved. This clonotype was obtained from a young adult male patient who had COVID-19 and was a kidney transplant recipient. Some of these T cells may belong to the graft donor. DNA of the CDR3: TGTGCCAGCAGTCCTCCCGGTTACACCATATATTTT. Translated, it gives CASSPPGYTIYF.